This T cell receptor (beta chain) was sequenced during a study of graft-versus-host responses after intestinal transplantation. Whole-study context: The transplants performed in recipients were multivisceral, liver-intestinal, or isolated intestinal. Anti-thymocyte globulin induction was given to all recipients, followed by tacrolimus and steroids for 2 to 3 years.

TCRdb's copy holds only in-frame clones and misses some; the assay was immunoSEQ multiplex PCR. The sample consists of under 100,000 clones, about four fifths of them appearing once. A remark on this clone: The antigen is undetermined.

The CDR3 consists of 15 residues. CDR1 SEHNR and CDR2 FQNEAQ come from the germline V gene (reference sequence). Trimming cost V 2 bases and J 7 bases, with 18 bases left between them. This TCR was sampled from a human donor who received an intestinal transplant. The starting material was unstimulated CD4+ T cells sorted from spleen or lymph node cells, obtained before intestinal transplant. J is TRBJ2-7 and V is TRBV7-9; weak D call: TRBD1 (6 bases). DNA for the CDR3: TGTGCCAGCAGCTTATTACAAAACAGGGTAGGGGAGCAGTACTTC. It translates to CASSLLQNRVGEQYF. The complete variable domain, with remaining parts taken from reference TRBV7-9 and TRBJ2-7, reads DTGVSQNPRHKITKRGQNVTFRCDPISEHNRLYWYRQTLGQGPEFLTYFQNEAQLEKSRLLSDRFSAERPKGSFSTLEIQRTEQGDSAMYLCASSLLQNRVGEQYFGPGTRLTVT.